This passage covers 11 T cell receptor beta chains from one sample sequenced in a study of shared clonotypes between healthy human individuals. Naive CD8 cells lacked CD45RO and underwent positive selection for CCR7, leaving out terminally differentiated effector memory CD45RA+ cells. Assay used: immunoSEQ multiplex PCR; TCRdb lists only in-frame clones, some missing. Seen here are 550,000 to 600,000 clones, 95% to 98% observed once, and the top ten hold 0.3%. Input material: naive CD8+ T cells sorted from blood. The receptors originated from a man between 25 and 39 years old in good health.

The chain links TRBV5-4 to TRBJ2-7; 8 bases line up with TRBD2. Germline-derived CDR1 and CDR2 are SGHNT and YYREEE (reference sequence). This CDR3 contains 14 residues. Losses at the gene ends were 1 base for V and 6 bases for J; bases not matched to a gene: 6. This chain's CDR3 is CASSLSGSLGEQYF. The CDR3 DNA is TGTGCCAGCAGCTTGAGCGGGAGTCTAGGCGAGCAGTACTTC.

This chain connects TRBV7-9 to TRBJ2-7, with 8 bases lining up with TRBD1. This CDR3 is built from 13 residues. V gave up 6 bases and J gave up 4 bases; unmatched junction bases: 5. Looked up from germline, CDR1 is SEHNR and CDR2 is FQNEAQ (reference sequence). The CDR3 DNA is TGTGCCAGCAGGACAACAGGGGGATACGAGCAGTACTTC. Translated: CASRTTGGYEQYF.

V gene TRBV7-3 combines with J gene TRBJ2-7, with D possibly being TRBD1 (6 bases). Trimming shortened V by 5 bases and J by 4 bases, and 12 bases separated the two germline ends. The CDR3 is 13 residues long. Germline loops: CDR1 SGHTA, CDR2 FQGTGA. Here the CDR3 DNA reads TGTGCCAGCAGCCCCGGACAGTTGTACGAGCAGTACTTC. Amino acids: CASSPGQLYEQYF.

The V and J genes are TRBV5-1 and TRBJ1-2; 9 bases line up with TRBD1. Looked up from germline, CDR1 is SGHRS and CDR2 is YFSETQ. The CDR3 has 14 amino acids. V shed 7 bases, J shed 2 bases, and the junction held 6 bases outside the gene matches. The CDR3 region is CASWDRDTNYGYTF. The DNA of the CDR3 is TGCGCCAGCTGGGACAGGGACACAAACTATGGCTACACCTTC.

V and J are TRBV5-4 and TRBJ1-3; D perhaps matches TRBD1 (5 bases). The V and J ends lost 1 base and 2 bases respectively, with 13 bases between them. The CDR3 spans 16 residues. From germline, CDR1 is SGHNT and CDR2 YYREEE (reference sequence). The CDR3 coding sequence is TGTGCCAGCAGCTTGATGCAGGGTGGGACTGGAAACACCATATATTTT. Protein sequence: CASSLMQGGTGNTIYF.

V gene TRBV9 combines with J gene TRBJ2-7; 9 bases map to TRBD2. Germline CDR1 and CDR2: SGDLS and YYNGEE. The ends lost 0 bases at V and 3 bases at J; junction bases unmatched: 4. The CDR3 has 15 amino acids. The CDR3 region has the DNA TGTGCCAGCAGCGTAGCTTCTAGCGGGAACTACGAGCAGTACTTC. Amino acids: CASSVASSGNYEQYF.

The V and J genes are TRBV5-1 and TRBJ1-2, with no clear D. From germline, CDR1 is SGHRS and CDR2 YFSETQ. This CDR3 region has 13 residues. V was shortened by 2 bases and J by 4 bases, with 9 bases between the two germline ends. The CDR3 spells CASSFEDSYGYTF. In DNA, the CDR3 is TGCGCCAGCAGCTTTGAGGATTCCTATGGCTACACCTTC.

The chain is built from TRBV7-7 and TRBJ2-3; 8 bases line up with TRBD2. The CDR3 totals 14 residues. In germline, CDR1 is SSHAT, CDR2 FNYEAQ (reference sequence). V shed 6 bases and J 7 bases; nucleotides not matched to a gene: 9. The CDR3 sequence is CASSPLAGGNTQYF. The CDR3 coding sequence is TGTGCCAGCAGTCCCCTGGCGGGAGGAAATACGCAGTATTTT.

The sample holds one count of this clone. The same CDR3 arises from other DNA sequences in this sample as well. The rearrangement uses TRBV7-9 and TRBJ2-7; D possibly matches TRBD1 or TRBD2 (5 bases each). The V end was cut by 4 bases, the J end by 2 bases, with 12 bases between. The CDR3 spans 14 residues. CDR1 SEHNR and CDR2 FQNEAQ come from the germline V gene (reference sequence). The CDR3 nucleotides read TGTGCCAGCAGCTCCGGGACGGGAACCTACGAGCAGTACTTC. Its protein product is CASSSGTGTYEQYF. The variable domain in full, completed from reference TRBV7-9 and TRBJ2-7, reads DTGVSQNPRHKITKRGQNVTFRCDPISEHNRLYWYRQTLGQGPEFLTYFQNEAQLEKSRLLSDRFSAERPKGSFSTLEIQRTEQGDSAMYLCASSSGTGTYEQYFGPGTRLTVT.

The rearrangement uses TRBV9 and TRBJ2-1, with 7 positions matching TRBD1. This CDR3 has 15 amino acids. Per germline, CDR1 SGDLS and CDR2 YYNGEE. The trim removed 2 bases at V and 6 bases at J, leaving 8 bases unmatched. This CDR3 reads CASSVGPGTVNEQFF. In nucleotides, the CDR3 is TGTGCCAGCAGCGTTGGACCGGGGACAGTCAATGAGCAGTTCTTC.

This chain joins TRBV7-3 and TRBJ2-7; D unresolved. Germline V gene lookup returns CDR1 SGHTA and CDR2 FQGTGA. V was pared by 5 bases and J by 3 bases, with 11 bases between. The CDR3 has 13 residues. CDR3 coding DNA: TGTGCCAGCAGCCACCGCGGCCACTACGAGCAGTACTTC. Its translation is CASSHRGHYEQYF.